Presented here are 11 T cell receptor beta chains from one specimen sequenced in a study of human T cells and chemical hapten exposure. This sample's time point: patch test 1, 2 weeks after DPC sensitization. Indicated treatment: therapeutic diphenylcyclopropenone sensitization with weekly scalp DPC. Via MiXCR, TCRdb re-called the RACE reads, giving one row per CDR3 protein. The repertoire holds about 360,000 distinct CDR3 sequences, with more than 4.5% as singletons. This specimen consisted of whole blood, obtained in connection with sensitization to the hapten diphenylcyclopropenone (DPC). These TCRs come from a woman in her forties or fifties with alopecia areata. Some clones in this sample may be carry-over from other donors' samples.

In DNA, the CDR3 is TGTGCCACCAGTGATTCCGGGACAGGACAGTTCTTC. It codes for CATSDSGTGQFF. The chain combines TRBV24-1 with TRBJ2-1; the match to TRBD1 covers 8 bases. CDR3 length: 12 amino acids. Germline V gives CDR1 KGHDR, CDR2 SFDVKD. V shed 2 bases, J shed 13 bases, and the junction held 3 bases outside the gene matches.

This clonotype was seen a handful of times. V usage is TRBV11-2 and J usage is TRBJ2-1; TRBD1 is a possible D gene (6 bases). Germline V gene sequence: CDR1 SGHAT, CDR2 FQNNGV. This CDR3 is built from 15 residues. With 4 bases removed from V and 10 bases from J, the gap between germline ends came to 20 bases. CDR3: CASSSQPQGRGEQFF. Here the CDR3 DNA reads TGTGCCAGCAGCTCTCAACCCCAGGGGCGAGGGGAGCAGTTCTTC.

This clonotype appeared many times. The chain employs TRBV9 and TRBJ2-3; 9 positions match TRBD2. Looked up from germline, CDR1 is SGDLS and CDR2 is YYNGEE. With V trimmed by 4 bases and J by 3 bases, 9 bases remained unmatched. The CDR3 is made up of 16 amino acids. The CDR3 sequence is CASSLPGGGVTDTQYF. For the CDR3, the DNA is TGTGCCAGCAGCCTCCCGGGCGGGGGGGTGACAGATACGCAGTATTTT.

The sample holds many counts of this clonotype. The V call is TRBV5-1, the J call TRBJ1-6; no firm D call. The CDR3 runs 15 residues. V lost 4 bases and J 5 bases, leaving 13 bases between the germline ends. Germline lookup yields CDR1 SGHRS and CDR2 YFSETQ. CDR3 DNA sequence: TGCGCCAGCAGCCCTAGGGCGGGAGATAATTCACCCCTCCACTTT. Translation: CASSPRAGDNSPLHF. Complete variable domain (other parts from reference TRBV5-1 and TRBJ1-6): KAGVTQTPRYLIKTRGQQVTLSCSPISGHRSVSWYQQTPGQGLQFLFEYFSETQRNKGNFPGRFSGRQFSNSRSEMNVSTLELGDSALYLCASSPRAGDNSPLHFGNGTRLTVT.

This clonotype was observed a handful of times. The chain recombines TRBV6-1 with TRBJ2-1; D is perhaps TRBD2 (5 bases). CDR1 is MNHNS, CDR2 SASEGT, per germline. The CDR3 runs to 19 residues. Trimming took off 6 bases at V and 6 bases at J, with 30 bases between the two ends. The CDR3, as DNA: TGTGCCAGCAGAAAGGGAGCGAATACCGGGAACCTCAAAGGCAATGAGCAGTTCTTC. Amino acids: CASRKGANTGNLKGNEQFF.

The chain is built from TRBV9 and TRBJ2-5, with 11 bases identical to TRBD2. The CDR3 consists of 18 residues. Germline trimming cut 3 bases from V and 0 bases from J; bases unmatched to any gene: 10. CDR1 and CDR2 from the germline V gene are SGDLS and YYNGEE. The CDR3 bases are TGTGCCAGCAGCGCGGGACTAGCGGTAATACCCGACCAAGAGACCCAGTACTTC. Protein: CASSAGLAVIPDQETQYF.

This clonotype was recorded a few times. The chain joins TRBV6-2 or TRBV6-3 to TRBJ1-6, with D uncertain. The germline gives CDR1 MNHEY, CDR2 SVGEGT. This CDR3 contains 14 residues. Trimming took off 8 bases at V and 5 bases at J, with 13 bases between the two ends. CDR3 residues: CASQGSTHNSPLHF. The CDR3 DNA sequence: TGTGCCAGCCAAGGCAGCACCCATAATTCACCCCTCCACTTT.

This clonotype was observed a handful of times. The rearrangement uses TRBV10-2 and TRBJ1-2, with D possibly TRBD1 on 5 matching bases. The germline V gene has CDR1 WSHSY and CDR2 SAAADI. With 9 bases removed from V and 4 bases from J, the gap between germline ends came to 15 bases. This CDR3 comprises 13 residues. The CDR3 coding sequence is TGCGCCAGTAGGGAACAGGCGAGCTATGGCTACACCTTC. It specifies CASREQASYGYTF.

This clonotype was detected many times. V and J are TRBV2 and TRBJ2-3; no clear D gene. V was trimmed by 0 bases and J by 6 bases, leaving 7 bases between them. Germline CDR1 is SNHLY and CDR2 is FYNNEI. The CDR3 runs 13 residues. The CDR3 DNA sequence: TGTGCCAGCAGTGAAGCCCCCGCCGATACGCAGTATTTT. Its translation: CASSEAPADTQYF.

A few counts support this clonotype. The chain links TRBV7-2 to TRBJ2-5, with 15 bases aligning to TRBD2. V was clipped by 5 bases and J by 1 base; unmatched bases: 5. The CDR3 sequence is 17 residues long. Germline CDR1 reads SGHTA; CDR2 reads FQGNSA. The CDR3 loop reads CASSRGLAGGSQETQYF. The DNA of the CDR3 is TGTGCCAGCAGCCGAGGACTAGCGGGAGGGTCCCAAGAGACCCAGTACTTC.

This clonotype was recorded many times. The V gene is TRBV13, the J gene TRBJ1-5; no definite D call. V was trimmed by 0 bases and J by 0 bases, leaving 9 bases between them. This CDR3 is built from 16 residues. Germline lookup yields CDR1 PRHDT and CDR2 FYEKMQ (reference sequence). For the CDR3, the DNA is TGTGCCAGCAGCTTAGGAGGGAGTGGTAGCAATCAGCCCCAGCATTTT. It encodes CASSLGGSGSNQPQHF.